The 27 T cell receptor beta chains listed next were all sequenced from one sample in a study of blood T cells in healthy people across ages. Sample-barcoded 5' priming and a J-beta primer mix drove a second PCR of about 7 to 11 cycles. MiXCR was run by TCRdb on the 5' RACE reads, yielding one entry per CDR3 protein. The top ten hold roughly 14% of the sample, which has around 1.1 million distinct CDR3 sequences, less than 45% seen once. Source material: blood. All receptors come from a man younger than 30 in good health.

The chain joins TRBV20-1 to TRBJ1-2; D unresolved. CDR3 length: 12 amino acids. With 3 bases removed from V and 10 bases from J, the gap between germline ends came to 15 bases. Per germline, CDR1 DFQATT and CDR2 SNEGSKA (reference sequence). CDR3 sequence reads: CSASPGPEAYTF. CDR3 in DNA: TGCAGTGCTAGCCCCGGACCTGAAGCCTACACCTTC.

This chain links TRBV28 with TRBJ1-2, with D maybe TRBD1 (6 bases). V lost 7 bases and J lost 4, with 22 bases in between. This CDR3 comprises 16 residues. Germline CDR1 MDHEN, CDR2 SYDVKM. The CDR3 region is CASIPPTGGGGYGYTF. The CDR3 nucleotides read TGTGCCAGCATCCCACCGACAGGCGGAGGTGGCTATGGCTACACCTTC.

The sample holds many counts of this clonotype. This chain connects TRBV20-1 to TRBJ2-1; D unclear. Trimming left V 6 bases short and J 9 bases short, with 6 bases between. This CDR3 comprises 9 residues. Germline V gene sequence: CDR1 DFQATT, CDR2 SNEGSKA (reference sequence). The CDR3 nucleotides are TGCAGTGCGAGGCGTGAGCAGTTCTTC. Translating gives CSARREQFF.

Only a few counts were recorded for this clonotype. This chain connects TRBV5-6 to TRBJ2-4; 7 nucleotides agree with TRBD1. Looked up from germline, CDR1 is SGHDT and CDR2 is YYEEEE. The CDR3 is 17 residues long. The V gene end was trimmed by 0 bases and the J gene end by 2 bases; junction bases not matched to a gene: 8. The DNA for the CDR3 is TGTGCCAGCAGCTTGGCCCTGACAGGGTACACCAAAAACATTCAGTACTTC. Amino acid sequence: CASSLALTGYTKNIQYF.

In this sample, this clonotype turned up a few times. The rearrangement uses TRBV20-1 and TRBJ2-7; 9 bases line up with TRBD1. The junction had 5 bases not matched to a gene; V was cut back by 2 bases and J by 0 bases. CDR3 size: 15 residues. CDR1 DFQATT and CDR2 SNEGSKA come from the germline V gene (reference sequence). CDR3 amino acids: CSARSRGQGSYEQYF. The CDR3 bases are TGCAGTGCTAGATCGAGGGGACAGGGCTCCTACGAGCAGTACTTC.

The rearrangement joins TRBV4-1 to TRBJ2-4; D might be TRBD2 (6 bases). Germline lookup yields CDR1 MGHRA and CDR2 YSYEKL. The CDR3 loop spans 14 amino acids. Trimming took 1 base from V and 11 from J, leaving 15 bases between them. The CDR3 region is CASSQALIRGFQYF. The CDR3 nucleotides read TGCGCCAGCAGCCAAGCTCTAATACGGGGGTTTCAGTACTTC.

Concerning this clonotype itself: Relative to the germline gene, one junction end is altered; a read error may explain this. The chain carries TRBV19 and TRBJ1-2; D is perhaps TRBD1 (6 bases). Germline values: CDR1 LNHDA, CDR2 SQIVND (reference sequence). This CDR3 is 14 amino acids long. The CDR3 DNA reads as TGTGCCAGTAGCCTCCCCCGGGGGCTGGGGGGCTACACCTTT. Translation gives CASSLPRGLGGYTF.

The chain joins TRBV7-9 to TRBJ1-2, with no clear D. The CDR3 loop spans 13 amino acids. V was clipped by 5 bases and J by 4 bases, with 11 bases between them. Germline CDR1 is SEHNR and CDR2 is FQNEAQ (reference sequence). The chain's CDR3 is CASSTAGLYGYTF. The CDR3 coding sequence is TGTGCCAGCAGCACCGCGGGCCTCTATGGCTACACCTTC.

This clonotype showed up just once. The chain couples TRBV18 to TRBJ1-1; 9 bases map to TRBD1. CDR1 is KGHSH and CDR2 is LQKENI in the germline V gene. Trimming took 3 bases from V and 11 from J; bases not matched to a gene: 7. The CDR3 sequence is 13 residues long. In nucleotides, the CDR3 is TGTGCCAGCTCACCTCGGGACAGGGCGAGGGCTTTCTTT. It translates to CASSPRDRARAFF.

This clonotype was seen once. An end of the junction differs from the germline gene, which may be a read error. This chain joins TRBV28 and TRBJ1-4, with a tentative D call TRBD1 (6 bases). Germline-derived CDR1 and CDR2 are MDHEN and SYDVKM. CDR3 size: 19 residues. The CDR3 reads CASRTDRQYIGATDEKLFF. CDR3 bases: TGTGCCAGCAGGACCGACAGGCAATATATTGGGGCAACTGATGAAAAACTGTTTTTT.

The rearrangement uses TRBV12-3 or TRBV12-4 and TRBJ1-4; D ambiguous. The V and J ends lost 3 bases and 5 bases respectively, with 7 bases between them. CDR3 length: 13 amino acids. The CDR3: CASSFLVNEKLFF. CDR3 DNA: TGTGCCAGCAGTTTCCTAGTGAATGAAAAACTGTTTTTT.

V gene TRBV4-3 combines with J gene TRBJ2-1, with D uncertain. This CDR3 spans 13 amino acids. Germline lookup yields CDR1 LGHNA and CDR2 YSLEER. Trimming shortened V by 4 bases and J by 7 bases, and 11 bases separated the two germline ends. CDR3 in DNA: TGCGCCAGCAGCCCGGCGACTGATAATGAGCAGTTCTTC. Encoded protein: CASSPATDNEQFF.

This rearrangement joins TRBV7-9 to TRBJ1-2; tentative D call: TRBD1 (5 bases). The V end lost 2 bases, the J end lost 5 bases, and 15 bases lay between the germline ends. CDR3 length: 15 residues. Germline CDR1 and CDR2: SEHNR and FQNEAQ (reference sequence). The CDR3 nucleotides read TGTGCCAGCAGCTTACGGGACTCCGGGGGGTATGGCTACACCTTC. Its protein is CASSLRDSGGYGYTF. The full variable domain, with the rest looked up from reference TRBV7-9 and TRBJ1-2, is DTGVSQNPRHKITKRGQNVTFRCDPISEHNRLYWYRQTLGQGPEFLTYFQNEAQLEKSRLLSDRFSAERPKGSFSTLEIQRTEQGDSAMYLCASSLRDSGGYGYTFGSGTRLTVV.

Comment on this clonotype: A clone one base away is much larger, so this may be a read error. The chain uses TRBV24-1 and TRBJ2-7, with D possibly being TRBD1 or TRBD2 (5 bases each). Germline CDR1 is KGHDR and CDR2 is SFDVKD. The V and J ends lost 3 bases and 7 bases respectively, with 18 bases between them. The CDR3 spans 15 residues. The CDR3 protein is CATSDDRDDIDEQYF. The CDR3 coding sequence is TGTGCCACCAGTGATGACCGGGACGATATTGATGAGCAGTACTTC.

The CDR3 region has the DNA TGTGCCAGCAGAGCCCCTAGCGGGTACAATGAGCAGTACTTC. It is translated as CASRAPSGYNEQYF. The genes are TRBV7-2 and TRBJ2-5; TRBD2 agrees at 8 bases. The germline V gene has CDR1 SGHTA and CDR2 FQGNSA. This CDR3 comprises 14 residues. V lost 6 bases, J lost 11 bases, and 14 bases stayed unmatched.

This clonotype was counted once. This chain connects TRBV7-2 to TRBJ2-3; D is possibly TRBD1 (5 bases). Germline CDR1 reads SGHTA; CDR2 reads FQGNSA. This CDR3 comprises 15 residues. The V end lost 2 bases, the J end lost 9 bases, and 18 bases lay between the germline ends. The CDR3 DNA reads TGTGCCAGCAGCTTACGTGCCAGGGATGGTGACACGCAGTATTTT. Protein: CASSLRARDGDTQYF.

There are a few counts of this clonotype. The chain uses TRBV12-3 or TRBV12-4 and TRBJ1-1; maybe TRBD1 (6 bases). V was trimmed by 4 bases and J by 7 bases, leaving 19 bases between them. The CDR3 length is 15 residues. CDR3 nucleotides: TGTGCCAGCAGTTCCCCTCCCGACAGGCGTGGTGAAGCTTTCTTT. It codes for CASSSPPDRRGEAFF.

The chain joins TRBV7-4 to TRBJ2-7; the match to TRBD1 covers 8 bases. J lost 5 bases, V lost 3 bases, and 3 bases had no gene match. Germline V gene sequence: CDR1 SGHVT, CDR2 SQSDAQ. CDR3 size: 13 residues. The CDR3 nucleotides are TGTGCCAGCAGCTTGAGGACAGGGAACGAGCAGTACTTC. Translating it yields CASSLRTGNEQYF.

V and J are TRBV4-3 and TRBJ1-4; D unclear. The V and J ends lost 2 bases and 7 bases respectively, with 8 bases between them. Per the germline V gene, CDR1 is LGHNA and CDR2 is YSLEER. This CDR3 contains 13 residues. CDR3 bases: TGCGCCAGCAGCCAAACCTCCGGTGAAAAACTGTTTTTT. It translates to CASSQTSGEKLFF.

Only a few counts were recorded for this clonotype. The V gene is TRBV20-1, the J gene TRBJ1-1; weak D call: TRBD1 (5 bases). The germline CDR1 and CDR2 sequences are DFQATT and SNEGSKA (reference sequence). The CDR3 covers 14 residues. V lost 1 base and J lost 3, with 12 bases in between. Written as DNA, the CDR3 is TGCAGTGCTAGAGTTGGGGGTCCTTACACTGAAGCTTTCTTT. The encoded protein is CSARVGGPYTEAFF.

The chain joins TRBV20-1 to TRBJ1-2, with D perhaps TRBD1 (5 bases). The germline gives CDR1 DFQATT, CDR2 SNEGSKA (reference sequence). V shed 6 bases and J shed 5 bases, with 7 bases lying between them. This CDR3 has 10 residues. This CDR3 is CSAAGYGYTF. The CDR3 DNA sequence: TGCAGTGCAGCAGGGTATGGCTACACCTTC.

The chain has TRBV29-1 and TRBJ2-7, with TRBD1 as a possible D gene (6 bases). V was shortened by 6 bases and J by 2 bases, with 11 bases between the two germline ends. The length of the CDR3 is 12 residues. Germline V gene data show CDR1 as SQVTM and CDR2 as ANQGSEA. The CDR3 here is CSVQTGPYEQYF. CDR3 DNA: TGCAGCGTACAAACAGGGCCCTACGAGCAGTACTTC.

On this clonotype itself: This clone may be a read error of a much larger clone one base away. V and J are TRBV9 and TRBJ2-2; D unresolved. Trimming removed 7 bases at V and 3 bases at J, with 4 bases between. CDR1 SGDLS and CDR2 YYNGEE come from the germline V gene. The CDR3 spans 11 residues. DNA for the CDR3: TGTGCCAGCGGTTACACCGGGGAGCTGTTTTTT. Its translation is CASGYTGELFF.

Regarding this clonotype: At one of its ends the junction is not consistent with the germline gene, which may arise from a read error. This chain uses TRBV2 with TRBJ2-3, with D possibly TRBD2 on 5 matching bases. Germline V CDR1 and CDR2: SNHLY, FYNNEI. The CDR3 loop spans 16 amino acids. DNA of the CDR3: TGTGCCGGCAGGAATCCGGGGAGACCTAGCACAGATACGCAGTATTTT. Translated: CAGRNPGRPSTDTQYF.

This clonotype came up once. The chain combines TRBV2 with TRBJ1-4, with a weak D call TRBD1 (6 bases). The CDR3 spans 16 residues. V lost 10 bases, J lost 3 bases, and 21 bases lay in between. Germline V CDR1 and CDR2: SNHLY, FYNNEI. The CDR3 loop reads CATHHREAQSNEKLFF. Written as DNA, the CDR3 is TGTGCCACCCACCACAGGGAGGCGCAGTCTAATGAAAAACTGTTTTTT. The complete variable domain, with remaining parts taken from reference TRBV2 and TRBJ1-4, reads EPEVTQTPSHQVTQMGQEVILRCVPISNHLYFYWYRQILGQKVEFLVSFYNNEISEKSEIFDDQFSVERPDGSNFTLKIRSTKLEDSAMYFCATHHREAQSNEKLFFGSGTQLSVL.

The J gene is TRBJ2-1, the V gene TRBV15; D is possibly TRBD1 or TRBD2 (7 bases each). Germline V gene data show CDR1 as LNHNV and CDR2 as YYDKDF (reference sequence). Trimming shortened V by 0 bases and J by 4 bases, and 16 bases separated the two germline ends. The CDR3 is made up of 17 amino acids. The CDR3 nucleotides are TGTGCCACCAGCAGAGATTTGGGGCAGGGGGGGTACAATGAGCAGTTCTTC. This sequence encodes CATSRDLGQGGYNEQFF.

V and J are TRBV7-9 and TRBJ2-1; 8 bases are shared with TRBD1. The germline CDR1 and CDR2 sequences are SEHNR and FQNEAQ (reference sequence). V was clipped by 6 bases and J by 6 bases; unmatched bases: 7. The CDR3 is made up of 14 amino acids. CDR3 in DNA: TGTGCCAGCAGTGGACAGGGTGTCACCAATGAGCAGTTCTTC. Amino acids: CASSGQGVTNEQFF.